What follows are 3 T cell receptor beta chains derived from one specimen sequenced in a study of breast tumors, draining lymph nodes, adjacent tissues. TCRdb re-called the multiplex PCR reads through MiXCR, storing one row per CDR3 protein. The table shows 140,000 or so distinct CDR3 sequences, with approximately 30% occurring only once. Breast cancer patients provided tissue from their axillary draining lymph nodes. The sequenced material came from axillary lymph node tissue. The receptors come from a female donor with breast cancer. Some clones in this sample may be carry-over from other donors' samples.

In this sample, this clonotype turned up many times. The chain recombines TRBV5-1 with TRBJ2-2; 8 nucleotides align to TRBD1. V shed 4 bases, J shed 3 bases, and the junction held 5 bases outside the gene matches. This CDR3 has 15 amino acids. Germline CDR1 is SGHRS and CDR2 is YFSETQ. The CDR3 region is CASSPDRVDTGELFF. In DNA form, the CDR3 reads TGCGCCAGCAGCCCGGACAGGGTAGACACCGGGGAGCTGTTTTTT.

The V gene is TRBV7-2, the J gene TRBJ2-3; 11 nucleotides align to TRBD1. The CDR3 is 17 amino acids. V shed 6 bases, J shed 5 bases, and the junction held 13 bases outside the gene matches. Germline CDR1 and CDR2: SGHTA and FQGNSA. The CDR3 sequence: CASRTPRTGGMLDTQYF. CDR3 in DNA: TGTGCCAGCAGGACGCCCAGGACAGGGGGCATGTTAGATACGCAGTATTTT.

This sequence joins TRBV19 and TRBJ1-6, with 9 bases identical to TRBD1. This CDR3 has 14 amino acids. The trim removed 5 bases at V and 10 bases at J, leaving 6 bases unmatched. The V gene's germline CDR1 is LNHDA and CDR2 SQIVND (reference sequence). DNA for the CDR3: TGTGCCAGTAGTGGGACAGGGACTTCCTCACCCCTCCACTTT. This translates into CASSGTGTSSPLHF.